The 6 T cell receptor beta chains below were found in one sample sequenced in a study of cytomegalovirus exposure and HLA in healthy donors. This PCR relied on a set of 60 Vbeta primers and 13 Jbeta primers. Produced via immunoSEQ multiplex PCR; TCRdb's table is partial and in-frame only. The sample lists roughly 180,000 clones; around 78% were seen once. Sequencing was carried out using PBMCs. These receptors originate from a woman aged 45-65 years in good health and CMV-seropositive.

The chain combines TRBV5-1 with TRBJ1-2, with D unclear. Per germline, CDR1 SGHRS and CDR2 YFSETQ. Trimming stripped 0 bases from V and 7 bases from J, with 10 bases between. The CDR3 has 13 residues. The CDR3 here is CASSLAGSGGYTF. The CDR3 DNA follows: TGCGCCAGCAGCTTGGCGGGAAGTGGTGGCTACACCTTC.

The J gene is TRBJ1-5, the V gene TRBV19, with D maybe TRBD1 (6 bases). Germline V gene lookup returns CDR1 LNHDA and CDR2 SQIVND (reference sequence). The CDR3 spans 15 residues. V was shortened by 8 bases and J by 0 bases, with 14 bases between the two germline ends. The CDR3 sequence is CASSPQGPSNQPQHF. The CDR3 DNA reads as TGTGCCAGTTCCCCACAGGGACCTAGCAATCAGCCCCAGCATTTT.

The rearrangement uses TRBV6-5 and TRBJ2-2; 8 nucleotides line up with TRBD1. Per germline, CDR1 MNHEY and CDR2 SVGAGI. The CDR3 runs 15 residues. V was clipped by 6 bases and J by 2 bases; unmatched bases: 5. Written as DNA, the CDR3 is TGTGCCAGCAGAAGGACAGGGACCAACACCGGGGAGCTGTTTTTT. Its protein is CASRRTGTNTGELFF.

The CDR3 spells CASSLRQGADTQYF. The CDR3 DNA reads TGTGCCAGCAGCCTGAGACAGGGGGCTGATACGCAGTATTTT. This chain uses TRBV11-2 with TRBJ2-3; 10 positions agree with TRBD1. The germline V gene has CDR1 SGHAT and CDR2 FQNNGV. Trimming at V came to 5 bases and at J to 6 bases, leaving 5 bases not matched to a gene. CDR3 length: 14 amino acids. The whole variable domain, filled in from reference TRBV11-2 and TRBJ2-3, reads EAGVAQSPRYKIIEKRQSVAFWCNPISGHATLYWYQQILGQGPKLLIQFQNNGVVDDSQLPKDRFSAERLKGVDSTLKIQPAKLEDSAVYLCASSLRQGADTQYFGPGTRLTVL.

Comments on this clone: The sample holds other DNA sequences that translate to the same CDR3. The chain couples TRBV4-1 to TRBJ2-2; 10 bases align to TRBD2. The CDR3 loop spans 17 amino acids. From germline, CDR1 is MGHRA and CDR2 YSYEKL. Trimming cost V 4 bases and J 5 bases; bases outside gene matches: 10. Written as DNA, the CDR3 is TGCGCCAGCAGCCCCTCTAGCGGGGGAGCCGTTACCGGGGAGCTGTTTTTT. Amino acid sequence: CASSPSSGGAVTGELFF.

Here the CDR3 reads CASSETRGRRPNYGYTF. As DNA, the CDR3 is TGCGCCAGCAGTGAGACCAGGGGGAGGAGACCTAACTATGGCTACACCTTC. The chain links TRBV10-2 to TRBJ1-2; 7 nucleotides match TRBD1. This CDR3 has 17 amino acids. CDR1 WSHSY and CDR2 SAAADI come from the germline V gene. V was pared by 2 bases and J by 0 bases, with 9 bases of the junction left unmatched.